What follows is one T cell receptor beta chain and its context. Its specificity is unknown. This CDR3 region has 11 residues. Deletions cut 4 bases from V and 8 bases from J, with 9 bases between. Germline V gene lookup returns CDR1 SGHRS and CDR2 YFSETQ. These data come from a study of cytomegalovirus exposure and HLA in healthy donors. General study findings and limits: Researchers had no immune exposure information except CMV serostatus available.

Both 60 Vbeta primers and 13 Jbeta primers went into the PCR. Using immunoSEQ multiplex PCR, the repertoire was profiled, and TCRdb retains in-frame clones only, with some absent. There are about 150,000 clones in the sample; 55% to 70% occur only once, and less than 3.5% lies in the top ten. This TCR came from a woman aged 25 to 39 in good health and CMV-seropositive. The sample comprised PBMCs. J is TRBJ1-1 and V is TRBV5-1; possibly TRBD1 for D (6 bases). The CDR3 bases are TGCGCCAGCAGCCAGGACAGCGAAGCTTTCTTT. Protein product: CASSQDSEAFF.